Each of the 10 T cell receptor beta chains below was sequenced from the same sample in a study of T cell responses to AZD1222 COVID-19 vaccine. The assay was immunoSEQ multiplex PCR, and TCRdb's table has in-frame clones only and misses some. The sample has over 150,000 clones; almost 90% are singletons. The material was peripheral blood, obtained 28 days after the second AZD1222 dose. These receptors were obtained from an adult who received the AZD1222 COVID-19 vaccine.

The rearrangement links TRBV6-5 to TRBJ1-2; TRBD1 aligns across 7 bases. There are 14 residues in the CDR3. Germline loops: CDR1 MNHEY, CDR2 SVGAGI. The trim removed 2 bases at V and 4 bases at J, leaving 4 bases unmatched. CDR3 region: CASSYRDSLYGYTF. CDR3 in DNA: TGTGCCAGCAGTTACAGGGACAGTCTCTATGGCTACACCTTC.

The rearrangement links TRBV6-2 or TRBV6-3 to TRBJ1-2, with 8 positions matching TRBD1. Trimming removed 4 bases from V and 8 bases from J; junction bases left unmatched: 9. The CDR3 runs 14 residues. The germline gives CDR1 MNHEY, CDR2 SVGEGT. The CDR3 DNA reads as TGTGCCAGCAGTTCATGGACAGGGTCTGACGGCTACACCTTC. As protein: CASSSWTGSDGYTF.

This chain links TRBV7-3 with TRBJ2-1; the D is unclear. This CDR3 region has 15 residues. Germline values: CDR1 SGHTA, CDR2 FQGTGA. Trimming cost V 1 base and J 5 bases, with 12 bases left between them. The CDR3 protein is CASSLNGPVDNEQFF. CDR3 sequence (DNA): TGTGCCAGCAGCTTAAATGGCCCCGTTGACAATGAGCAGTTCTTC. The entire variable domain, with the rest obtained from reference TRBV7-3 and TRBJ2-1, is as follows: GAGVSQTPSNKVTEKGKYVELRCDPISGHTALYWYRQSLGQGPEFLIYFQGTGAADDSGLPNDRFFAVRPEGSVSTLKIQRTERGDSAVYLCASSLNGPVDNEQFFGPGTRLTVL.

V usage is TRBV7-9 and J usage is TRBJ2-1; 9 nucleotides match TRBD2. The CDR3 spans 19 residues. Germline lookup yields CDR1 SEHNR and CDR2 FQNEAQ (reference sequence). With V trimmed by 8 bases and J by 11 bases, 28 bases remained unmatched. In DNA, the CDR3 is TGTGCCAGCGCGACGGATTTGGGGAACAGCGGGGGGCCATATCAGAAGCAGTTCTTC. Its protein product is CASATDLGNSGGPYQKQFF.

Here the CDR3 DNA reads TGTGCCAGCAGCCGGAGCGGGGGCGCGCAGTATGGCTACACCTTC. The encoded protein is CASSRSGGAQYGYTF. The chain carries TRBV11-2 and TRBJ1-2; D is possibly TRBD1 (6 bases). V was pared by 5 bases and J by 5 bases, with 18 bases between. In germline, CDR1 is SGHAT, CDR2 FQNNGV. The length of the CDR3 is 15 residues.

The chain employs TRBV19 and TRBJ1-4, with no clear D. The CDR3 extends over 15 amino acids. The germline V gene has CDR1 LNHDA and CDR2 SQIVND (reference sequence). V lost 7 bases and J 8 bases, leaving 20 bases between the germline ends. For the CDR3, the DNA is TGTGCCAGTACCAAAAGGGAGGTTGGATCCGAAAAACTGTTTTTT. Encoded protein: CASTKREVGSEKLFF.

This clone was counted a few times. The chain employs TRBV7-3 and TRBJ1-6; D unclear. V lost 5 bases to trimming and J lost 10 bases, with 15 bases between them. Germline loops: CDR1 SGHTA, CDR2 FQGTGA. The CDR3 is 14 amino acids. CDR3 in DNA: TGTGCCAGCAGCCAGGCTGGGGAGGGCTCACCCCTCCACTTT. Protein product: CASSQAGEGSPLHF.

The genes are TRBV28 and TRBJ2-6; D is ambiguous. Trimming cost V 7 bases and J 2 bases, with 6 bases left between them. Germline CDR1 is MDHEN and CDR2 is SYDVKM. The CDR3 runs 13 residues. CDR3 loop: CASIEAGANVLTF. CDR3 DNA sequence: TGTGCCAGCATTGAGGCTGGGGCCAACGTCCTGACTTTC. The complete variable domain, with remaining parts taken from reference TRBV28 and TRBJ2-6, reads DVKVTQSSRYLVKRTGEKVFLECVQDMDHENMFWYRQDPGLGLRLIYFSYDVKMKEKGDIPEGYSVSREKKERFSLILESASTNQTSMYLCASIEAGANVLTFGAGSRLTVL.

The chain combines TRBV5-1 with TRBJ1-6; D is ambiguous. V dropped 4 bases and J dropped 7 bases, with 15 bases sitting between them. CDR1 and CDR2 from the germline V gene are SGHRS and YFSETQ. This CDR3 has 15 amino acids. The CDR3 spells CASSPQRGRNSPLHF. The CDR3 DNA follows: TGCGCCAGCAGCCCTCAGAGAGGTCGGAATTCACCCCTCCACTTT.

The J gene is TRBJ2-2, the V gene TRBV6-2 or TRBV6-3; D not certain. Germline CDR1 is MNHEY and CDR2 is SVGEGT. V lost 2 bases to trimming and J lost 7 bases, with 14 bases between them. The CDR3 is made up of 15 amino acids. CDR3 sequence (DNA): TGTGCCAGCAGTTACGCGGCGCCCTATGTCGGGGAGCTGTTTTTT. Protein: CASSYAAPYVGELFF.